This T cell receptor (beta chain) was retrieved from a study of cytomegalovirus exposure and HLA in healthy donors. Overall study results and limits: TCR beta chain V- and J-gene trimming was linked, in a later analysis, to a missense variant in DCLRE1C.

Regarding this clone: The antigen remains undetermined.

PCR employed 60 Vbeta and 13 Jbeta primers. Clones were read by immunoSEQ multiplex PCR, and TCRdb kept only the in-frame ones, dropping some. The table records 25,000 to 30,000 clones, 62% of them present only once. The V end was cut by 3 bases, the J end by 2 bases, with 11 bases between. Germline V gene lookup returns CDR1 MDHEN and CDR2 SYDVKM. The CDR3 covers 14 residues. The TCR originated in a male donor in good health and CMV-seropositive. This chain links TRBV28 with TRBJ2-7, with TRBD1 as a possible D gene (6 bases). Material: PBMCs. The DNA for the CDR3 is TGTGCCAGCAGTTTGGGTGGACAGACCTACGAGCAGTACTTC. Translation gives CASSLGGQTYEQYF.